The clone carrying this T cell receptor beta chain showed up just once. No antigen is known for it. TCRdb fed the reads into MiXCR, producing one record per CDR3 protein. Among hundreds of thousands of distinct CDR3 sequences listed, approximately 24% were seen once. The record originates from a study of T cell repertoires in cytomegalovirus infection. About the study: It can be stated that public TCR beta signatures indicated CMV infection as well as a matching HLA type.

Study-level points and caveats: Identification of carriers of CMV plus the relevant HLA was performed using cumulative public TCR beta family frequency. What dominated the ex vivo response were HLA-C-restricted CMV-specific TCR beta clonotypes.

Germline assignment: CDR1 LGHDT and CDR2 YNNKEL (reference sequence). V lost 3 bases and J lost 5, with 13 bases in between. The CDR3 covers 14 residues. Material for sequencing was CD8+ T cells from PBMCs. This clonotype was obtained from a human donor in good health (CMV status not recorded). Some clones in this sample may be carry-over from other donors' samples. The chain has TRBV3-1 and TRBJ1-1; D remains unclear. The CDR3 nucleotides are TGTGCCAGCAGCCATGGCGCGGGTCATACTGAAGCTTTCTTT. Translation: CASSHGAGHTEAFF. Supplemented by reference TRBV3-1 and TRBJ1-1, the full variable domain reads DTAVSQTPKYLVTQMGNDKSIKCEQNLGHDTMYWYKQDSKKFLKIMFSYNNKELIINETVPNRFSPKSPDKAHLNLHINSLELGDSAVYFCASSHGAGHTEAFFGQGTRLTVV.